The 20 T cell receptor beta chains in this list originate from one sample, sequenced in a study of blood T cell repertoires in COVID-19. TCRdb keeps only in-frame clones here, not all; method: immunoSEQ multiplex PCR. The sample has tens of thousands of clones, roughly 87% seen once. The sequenced material came from peripheral blood. The receptors here all came from an elderly woman with active or convalescent COVID-19.

The chain is built from TRBV30 and TRBJ1-2; 9 bases agree with TRBD1. Germline V gives CDR1 GTSNPN, CDR2 SVGIG (reference sequence). With V trimmed by 2 bases and J by 8 bases, 6 bases remained unmatched. This CDR3 is built from 13 residues. Written as DNA, the CDR3 is TGTGCCTGGAGTACCGGGACAGGGCAGGGCTACACCTTC. Protein product: CAWSTGTGQGYTF.

This rearrangement joins TRBV27 to TRBJ2-5; a possible D gene is TRBD2 (6 bases). CDR3 size: 15 residues. The germline V gene has CDR1 MNHEY and CDR2 SMNVEV (reference sequence). Trimming removed 7 bases from V and 4 bases from J, with 19 bases in between. The CDR3: CASTDFGEAGETQYF. The CDR3 DNA sequence: TGTGCCAGCACCGACTTCGGGGAAGCGGGAGAGACCCAGTACTTC.

DNA for the CDR3: TGTGCCAGCAGTTCAGATGAATACGAGCAGTACTTC. Protein product: CASSSDEYEQYF. The chain links TRBV6-2 or TRBV6-3 to TRBJ2-7; no clear D. Germline assignment: CDR1 MNHEY and CDR2 SVGEGT. CDR3 length: 12 residues. Trimming left V 4 bases short and J 4 bases short, with 8 bases between.

This clone was seen a single time. V gene TRBV15 combines with J gene TRBJ1-2; TRBD1 is a possible D gene (6 bases). Trimming shortened V by 1 base and J by 4 bases, and 22 bases separated the two germline ends. CDR3 length: 18 residues. Germline CDR1 LNHNV, CDR2 YYDKDF (reference sequence). CDR3 DNA sequence: TGTGCCACCAGCAGAGGTCAGGACAGCCGGATCCCTCCCTATGGCTACACCTTC. It codes for CATSRGQDSRIPPYGYTF. Full variable domain (remainder filled in from reference TRBV15 and TRBJ1-2): DAMVIQNPRYQVTQFGKPVTLSCSQTLNHNVMYWYQQKSSQAPKLLFHYYDKDFNNEADTPDNFQSRRPNTSFCFLDIRSPGLGDTAMYLCATSRGQDSRIPPYGYTFGSGTRLTVV.

This chain links TRBV5-6 with TRBJ1-1; 7 nucleotides align to TRBD1. The CDR3 is made up of 14 amino acids. The trim removed 0 bases at V and 1 base at J, leaving 0 bases unmatched. Germline assignment: CDR1 SGHDT and CDR2 YYEEEE. CDR3 DNA sequence: TGTGCCAGCAGCTTGGACAGGGGGAACACTGAAGCTTTCTTT. Encoded protein: CASSLDRGNTEAFF.

This clone came up a few times. The rearrangement uses TRBV6-6 and TRBJ1-2; 8 bases fit TRBD1. The ends lost 5 bases at V and 3 bases at J; junction bases unmatched: 5. In germline, CDR1 is MNHNY, CDR2 SVGAGI (reference sequence). CDR3 length equals 14 residues. CDR3 residues: CASSRGQAHYGYTF. The CDR3 coding sequence is TGTGCCAGCAGTCGGGGACAGGCCCACTATGGCTACACCTTC.

The chain employs TRBV6-5 and TRBJ1-2; no clear D gene. V lost 0 bases and J lost 5, with 13 bases in between. In germline, CDR1 is MNHEY, CDR2 SVGAGI. CDR3 size: 15 residues. The CDR3 bases are TGTGCCAGCAGTTACTCTCAGGACTTTCCATATGGCTACACCTTC. Translation: CASSYSQDFPYGYTF.

This clone has more than one count but fewer than ten. The chain joins TRBV28 to TRBJ2-4, with 7 bases lining up with TRBD2. The CDR3 consists of 14 residues. Germline V gene data show CDR1 as MDHEN and CDR2 as SYDVKM. V shed 3 bases and J 3 bases; nucleotides not matched to a gene: 2. In DNA, the CDR3 is TGTGCCAGCAGTTTGGGCGGGGGCAAAAACATTCAGTACTTC. This codes for CASSLGGGKNIQYF.

J is TRBJ2-2 and V is TRBV6-6, with 7 bases fitting TRBD1. There are 15 residues in the CDR3. The V gene's germline CDR1 is MNHNY and CDR2 SVGAGI (reference sequence). The V segment lost 6 bases and the J segment 0 bases; nucleotides outside the gene matches: 4. The chain's CDR3 is CASSSDRANTGELFF. DNA of the CDR3: TGTGCCAGCAGCTCTGACAGGGCGAACACCGGGGAGCTGTTTTTT.

V gene TRBV9 combines with J gene TRBJ1-2; the match to TRBD1 covers 8 bases. Trimming at V came to 3 bases and at J to 3 bases, leaving 1 base not matched to a gene. This CDR3 contains 13 residues. Germline V gene lookup returns CDR1 SGDLS and CDR2 YYNGEE. CDR3: CASSGQGYYGYTF. The CDR3 DNA reads TGTGCCAGCAGCGGACAGGGGTACTATGGCTACACCTTC.

This rearrangement joins TRBV3-1 (or the pseudogene TRBV3-2) to TRBJ2-3; a possible D gene is TRBD2 (7 bases). Germline-derived CDR1 and CDR2 are LGHDT and YNNKEL (reference sequence). Trimming removed 0 bases at V and 2 bases at J, with 15 bases between. There are 17 residues in the CDR3. As DNA, the CDR3 is TGTGCCAGCAGCCAAGACAAGAGGGGGAGGGCCACAGATACGCAGTATTTT. This translates into CASSQDKRGRATDTQYF.

V is TRBV5-1 and J is TRBJ2-5, with 7 bases identical to TRBD1. The germline CDR1 and CDR2 sequences are SGHRS and YFSETQ. The CDR3 has 14 residues. The junction had 8 bases not matched to a gene; V was cut back by 4 bases and J by 5 bases. The CDR3 reads CASSTQGKSETQYF. As DNA, the CDR3 is TGCGCCAGCAGCACACAGGGGAAGAGTGAGACCCAGTACTTC.

This chain connects TRBV20-1 to TRBJ1-1; D is ambiguous. The germline CDR1 and CDR2 sequences are DFQATT and SNEGSKA (reference sequence). The ends were cut back, 4 bases at V and 11 bases at J, with 14 bases in the middle. The CDR3 runs 11 residues. The chain's CDR3 is CSAILYSGAFF. The DNA for the CDR3 is TGCAGTGCTATTCTCTACAGCGGGGCTTTCTTT.

V usage is TRBV5-4 and J usage is TRBJ1-2; D is ambiguous. CDR3 length equals 17 residues. V lost 1 base to trimming and J lost 5 bases, with 21 bases between them. Per germline, CDR1 SGHNT and CDR2 YYREEE (reference sequence). The CDR3 loop reads CASSLQEGRFSLYGYTF. Here the CDR3 DNA reads TGTGCCAGCAGCTTGCAGGAGGGAAGATTTTCCTTATATGGCTACACCTTC. Using reference TRBV5-4 and TRBJ1-2 for the parts outside the CDR3, the full variable domain is ETGVTQSPTHLIKTRGQQVTLRCSSQSGHNTVSWYQQALGQGPQFIFQYYREEENGRGNFPPRFSGLQFPNYSSELNVNALELDDSALYLCASSLQEGRFSLYGYTFGSGTRLTVV.

This clone has only one observation. The chain links TRBV4-1 to TRBJ2-1; D unresolved. Germline V gives CDR1 MGHRA, CDR2 YSYEKL. V was clipped by 0 bases and J by 6 bases, with 15 bases between them. This CDR3 comprises 16 residues. The CDR3 sequence is CASSQDAGLPPNEQFF. The DNA for the CDR3 is TGCGCCAGCAGCCAAGACGCCGGGTTGCCCCCCAATGAGCAGTTCTTC.

V usage is TRBV5-1 and J usage is TRBJ1-2; tentative D call: TRBD1 (5 bases). The CDR3 covers 14 residues. Germline assignment: CDR1 SGHRS and CDR2 YFSETQ. V gave up 7 bases and J gave up 8 bases, with 21 bases separating them. CDR3 protein: CASVSIPGEAGYTF. CDR3 nucleotides: TGCGCCAGCGTGTCTATTCCGGGGGAGGCCGGCTACACCTTC.

The chain employs TRBV7-2 and TRBJ2-2, with TRBD1 matching 9 bases. Germline V CDR1 and CDR2: SGHTA, FQGNSA. CDR3 length equals 16 residues. V lost 4 bases and J lost 0; bases outside the gene matches: 3. This CDR3 reads CASSSQGASNTGELFF. The CDR3 DNA reads TGTGCCAGCAGCTCACAGGGGGCGTCGAACACCGGGGAGCTGTTTTTT.

The rearrangement uses TRBV5-1 and TRBJ2-7; possibly TRBD1 for D (5 bases). Germline V gene data show CDR1 as SGHRS and CDR2 as YFSETQ. CDR3 length equals 13 residues. Trimming took off 1 base at V and 3 bases at J, with 8 bases between the two ends. CDR3 region: CASSLTGLYEQYF. The CDR3 DNA follows: TGCGCCAGCAGCTTGACAGGCCTCTACGAGCAGTACTTC. The full variable domain, rest sourced from reference TRBV5-1 and TRBJ2-7, is KAGVTQTPRYLIKTRGQQVTLSCSPISGHRSVSWYQQTPGQGLQFLFEYFSETQRNKGNFPGRFSGRQFSNSRSEMNVSTLELGDSALYLCASSLTGLYEQYFGPGTRLTVT.

The rearrangement links TRBV7-2 to TRBJ2-5; TRBD2 might be the D (5 bases). This CDR3 has 15 residues. The germline V and J ends were trimmed by 5 bases and 1 base, with 14 bases remaining between them. Germline CDR1 and CDR2: SGHTA and FQGNSA. CDR3 DNA: TGTGCCAGCAGCCCGAATACTAGGATCCAAGAGACCCAGTACTTC. Translation gives CASSPNTRIQETQYF.

The chain recombines TRBV6-2 or TRBV6-3 with TRBJ2-7; TRBD1 is a possible D gene (6 bases). The CDR3 contains 15 residues. Looked up from germline, CDR1 is MNHEY and CDR2 is SVGEGT. V was trimmed by 2 bases and J by 3 bases, leaving 14 bases between them. The CDR3 is CASSYNFGGRYEQYF. As DNA, the CDR3 is TGTGCCAGCAGTTACAACTTTGGGGGCCGCTACGAGCAGTACTTC.